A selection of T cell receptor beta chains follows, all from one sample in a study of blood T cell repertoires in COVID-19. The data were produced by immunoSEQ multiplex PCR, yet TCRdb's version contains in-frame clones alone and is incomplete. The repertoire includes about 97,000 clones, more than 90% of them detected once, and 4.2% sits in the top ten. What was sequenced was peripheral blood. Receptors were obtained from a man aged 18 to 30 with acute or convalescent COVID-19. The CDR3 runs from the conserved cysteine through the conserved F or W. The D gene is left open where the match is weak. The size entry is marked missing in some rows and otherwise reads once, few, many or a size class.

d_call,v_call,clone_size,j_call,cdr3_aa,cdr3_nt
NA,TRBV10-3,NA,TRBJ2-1,CAISNEIYRNEQFF,TGTGCCATCAGTAACGAGATTTACCGCAATGAGCAGTTCTTC
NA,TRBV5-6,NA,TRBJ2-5,CASSFAGETQYF,TGTGCCAGCAGCTTCGCGGGAGAGACCCAGTACTTC
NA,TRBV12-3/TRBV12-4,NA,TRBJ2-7,CASSRTRRYEQYF,TGTGCCAGCAGTCGGACACGGCGTTACGAGCAGTACTTC
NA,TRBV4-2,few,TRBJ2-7,CASSQIGGRGEQYF,TGTGCCAGCAGCCAAATCGGGGGAAGGGGCGAGCAGTACTTC
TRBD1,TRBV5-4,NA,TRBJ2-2,CASGQGATLTGELFF,TGTGCCAGTGGACAGGGGGCAACGCTCACCGGGGAGCTGTTTTTT
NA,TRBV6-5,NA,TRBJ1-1,CASRLALNTEAFF,TGTGCCAGCAGATTGGCCCTGAACACTGAAGCTTTCTTT
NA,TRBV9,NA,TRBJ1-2,CASSVSQNNYGYTF,TGTGCCAGCAGCGTGTCGCAGAATAACTATGGCTACACCTTC
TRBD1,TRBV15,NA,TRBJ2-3,CATSRGRDRGPDTQYF,TGTGCCACCAGCAGAGGTCGGGACAGAGGGCCAGATACGCAGTATTTT
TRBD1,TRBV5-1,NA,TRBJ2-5,CASSGGWTGQETQYF,TGCGCCAGCAGCGGTGGGTGGACAGGCCAAGAGACCCAGTACTTC
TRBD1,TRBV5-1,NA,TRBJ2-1,CASSIVRTGSYNEQFF,TGCGCCAGCAGCATTGTGAGGACAGGGTCCTACAATGAGCAGTTCTTC
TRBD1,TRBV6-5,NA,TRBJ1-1,CASRPPGQGSAEAFF,TGTGCCAGCAGGCCCCCCGGACAGGGTTCCGCTGAAGCTTTCTTT
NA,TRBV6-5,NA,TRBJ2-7,CASSYVEAGEQYF,TGTGCCAGCAGTTACGTGGAAGCAGGCGAGCAGTACTTC
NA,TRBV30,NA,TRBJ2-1,CAWIGADEQFF,TGTGCCTGGATCGGAGCGGATGAGCAGTTCTTC
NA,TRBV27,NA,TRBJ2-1,CASSKNRGLYNEQFF,TGTGCCAGCAGTAAAAATAGGGGACTTTATAATGAGCAGTTCTTC
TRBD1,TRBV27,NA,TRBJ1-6,CASSYGQGFSSPLHF,TGTGCCAGCAGTTACGGACAGGGTTTCTCTTCACCCCTCCACTTT
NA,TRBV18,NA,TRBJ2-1,CASSPELGFSGEQFF,TGTGCCAGCTCACCAGAGTTGGGCTTCAGCGGTGAGCAGTTCTTC
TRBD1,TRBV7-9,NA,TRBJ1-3,CASSWTGNSGNTIYF,TGTGCCAGCAGCTGGACAGGGAACTCTGGAAACACCATATATTTT
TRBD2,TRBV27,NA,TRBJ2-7,CASSLKGTRLYEQYF,TGTGCCAGCAGTTTGAAAGGGACTAGACTTTACGAGCAGTACTTC
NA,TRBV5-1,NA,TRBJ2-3,CASSLAVRDHTDTQYF,TGCGCCAGCAGCTTGGCCGTGCGGGATCATACAGATACGCAGTATTTT
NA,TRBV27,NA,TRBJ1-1,CASSPWTVNTEAFF,TGTGCCAGCAGTCCATGGACAGTGAACACTGAAGCTTTCTTT
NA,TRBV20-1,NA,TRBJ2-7,CSASTDYEQYF,TGCAGTGCTAGTACTGATTACGAGCAGTACTTC
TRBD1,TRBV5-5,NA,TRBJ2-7,CASSLASGGGYEQYF,TGTGCCAGCAGCTTGGCTTCAGGGGGCGGCTACGAGCAGTACTTC
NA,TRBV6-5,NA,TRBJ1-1,CASPMRTEAFF,TGTGCCAGTCCGATGAGGACTGAAGCTTTCTTT
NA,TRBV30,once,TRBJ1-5,CAWSAVAGSNQPQHF,TGTGCCTGGAGTGCGGTGGCAGGTAGCAATCAGCCCCAGCATTTT
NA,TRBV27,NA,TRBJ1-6,CASSFRGNSPLHF,TGTGCCAGCAGTTTCAGGGGCAATTCACCCCTCCACTTT
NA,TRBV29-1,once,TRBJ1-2,CSVAPLYGYTF,TGCAGCGTTGCCCCTCTTTATGGCTACACCTTC
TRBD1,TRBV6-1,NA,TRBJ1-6,CASSETQGVYSPLHF,TGTGCCAGCAGTGAGACTCAGGGGGTCTATTCACCCCTCCACTTT
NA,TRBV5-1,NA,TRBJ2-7,CASSLASYEQYF,TGCGCCAGCAGCCTAGCAAGTTACGAGCAGTACTTC
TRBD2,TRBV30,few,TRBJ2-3,CAWRRSGGAADTQYF,TGTGCCTGGAGACGTAGCGGGGGGGCCGCAGATACGCAGTATTTT
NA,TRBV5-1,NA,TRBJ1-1,CASSQGRAEAFF,TGCGCCAGCAGCCAGGGGAGGGCTGAAGCTTTCTTT
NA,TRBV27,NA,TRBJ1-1,CASSLSGLLNTEAFF,TGTGCCAGCAGTTTATCAGGACTGTTGAACACTGAAGCTTTCTTT
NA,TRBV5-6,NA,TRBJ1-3,CASSWGDSGSGNTIYF,TGTGCCAGCAGCTGGGGGGATTCGGGCTCTGGAAACACCATATATTTT